Below, one TCR beta chain is given with its context. Its antigen is unknown. Running of the v3.0 immunoSEQ assay took place at survey level. Data came from immunoSEQ multiplex PCR; TCRdb stores just in-frame clones and leaves some out. The data hold 20,000 to 30,000 clones, with roughly 88% observed a single time. Germline CDR1 is SGHRS and CDR2 is YFSETQ. The CDR3 length is 14 residues. The V end lost 3 bases, the J end lost 0 bases, and 9 bases lay between the germline ends. The entry originates in a study of long-term antiretroviral therapy in people with HIV. The study, taken as a whole, reports: Repertoire dominance by clones expanded before ART was seen at all time points.

The chain links TRBV5-1 to TRBJ1-1; D uncertain. The clonotype originates from a man younger than 40 with HIV. Sequenced here: unsorted PBMCs, sampled less than 4.7 years after starting antiretroviral therapy. In DNA form, the CDR3 reads TGCGCCAGCAGCTGGAGTGAGTTGAACACTGAAGCTTTCTTT. Protein sequence: CASSWSELNTEAFF. Using reference TRBV5-1 and TRBJ1-1 for the parts outside the CDR3, the full variable domain is KAGVTQTPRYLIKTRGQQVTLSCSPISGHRSVSWYQQTPGQGLQFLFEYFSETQRNKGNFPGRFSGRQFSNSRSEMNVSTLELGDSALYLCASSWSELNTEAFFGQGTRLTVV.